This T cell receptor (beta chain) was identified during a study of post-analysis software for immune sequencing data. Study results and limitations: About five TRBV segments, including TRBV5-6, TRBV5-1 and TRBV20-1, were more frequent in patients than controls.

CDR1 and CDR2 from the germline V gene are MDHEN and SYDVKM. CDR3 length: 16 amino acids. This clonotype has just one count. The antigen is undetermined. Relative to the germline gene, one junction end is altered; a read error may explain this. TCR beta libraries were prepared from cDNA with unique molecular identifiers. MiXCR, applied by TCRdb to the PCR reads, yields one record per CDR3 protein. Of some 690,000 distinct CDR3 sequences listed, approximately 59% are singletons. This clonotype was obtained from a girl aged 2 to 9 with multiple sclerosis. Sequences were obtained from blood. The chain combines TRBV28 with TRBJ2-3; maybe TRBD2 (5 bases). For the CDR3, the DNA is TGTGCCAACAGTTTATGGCGGCTAGGCGGGACAGATACGCAGTATTTT. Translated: CANSLWRLGGTDTQYF.